These T cell receptor beta chains were read from a single sample in a study of shared clonotypes between healthy human individuals. The method was immunoSEQ multiplex PCR; TCRdb's version includes in-frame clones alone and lacks a portion of them. The table includes 850,000 to 1,200,000 clones, around 76% detected once. The sequenced material came from memory CD4+ T cells sorted from blood. All receptors come from a man younger than 35 in good health. Both conserved end residues are part of each CDR3.

v_gene: TRBV28
j_gene: TRBJ1-6
CDR3aa: CASRGPRDNSPLHF

v_gene: TRBV6-5
j_gene: TRBJ1-5
CDR3aa: CASSRGTGHQPQHF

v_gene: TRBV7-9
j_gene: TRBJ2-7
CDR3aa: CASSPLDSPYEQYF

v_gene: TRBV2
j_gene: TRBJ1-1
CDR3aa: CASSGQPNTEAFF

v_gene: TRBV5-4
j_gene: TRBJ2-2
CDR3aa: CASSLGAGADTGELFF

v_gene: TRBV27
j_gene: TRBJ2-1
CDR3aa: CASSVTVLRNEQFF

v_gene: TRBV7-7
j_gene: TRBJ1-3
CDR3aa: CASSEQGGNTIYF

v_gene: TRBV4-1
j_gene: TRBJ2-7
CDR3aa: CASSRQGSYEQYF

v_gene: TRBV11-3
j_gene: TRBJ2-1
CDR3aa: CASSLGENEQFF

v_gene: TRBV2
j_gene: TRBJ1-6
CDR3aa: CASSEWSAPDGSPLHF

v_gene: TRBV27
j_gene: TRBJ2-5
CDR3aa: CASSSIGPRETQYF

v_gene: TRBV6-1
j_gene: TRBJ1-4
CDR3aa: CASRQGVTNEKLFF